This T cell receptor beta chain is from a study of identical twins listed by TCRdb under 2016. At the level of the whole study: The study deep-sequenced TCR alpha and beta repertoires from monozygotic twins, unrelated adults of various ages and cord blood to test whether fetal clonotypes persist. Replicate twin experiments were performed at different times using different library preparation protocols to rule out contamination. The research as a whole found: Abundant cord blood beta clonotypes had fewer insertions, young adult naive repertoires showed a similar but weaker trend, and memory repertoires showed no such trend. In beta out-of-frame sequences, excess twin sharing was weaker, because having fewer shared sequences lowered the signal-to-noise ratio. Conclusions relied on cross-sectional statistical analysis, since the same donors could not be followed over many years. Out-of-frame TCR alpha sequences shared between twins showed an excess of low generation-probability sequences compared with coincidental sharing between unrelated individuals. Invariant T cells such as MAIT and iNKT could partly confound zero-insertion analyses, though diverse VJ usage argued against this for most clonotypes. In monozygotic twins, out-of-frame TCR alpha sharing was systematically underestimated by recombination models, although the models agreed with sharing between unrelated individuals.

Every donor in the study was a healthy Caucasian. Three pairs of female monozygotic twins, all aged about 18 to 30 years, made up the twin cohort. Positive isolation kits from Invitrogen were used to isolate the CD4+ and CD8+ T cell populations. From cysteine to phenylalanine, the CDR3 is 15 amino acids long. Only the CDR3 DNA stays, 45 bases, in frame from base 1. V and J are trimmed by 6 bases and 2 bases, and the gene matches miss 9 bases of the junction. CDR1 SGHDT and CDR2 YYEEEE are derived from the germline V gene. This clonotype was seen a handful of times. The antigen it binds to is not known. The sample holds no much larger clone one base away, and base qualities are not on file. The library was generated by 5' RACE. These reads were obtained on an Illumina HiSeq 2000. Template switching added a universal primer binding site, and the final cDNA carried a unique molecular identifier that allowed TCR cDNA molecules to be counted accurately. First-strand cDNA for TCR alpha and beta chains was synthesized from specific primers in the conserved constant-segment region. To control for contamination, every cDNA library was double barcoded, receiving both a SMART-Mk sample barcode and Illumina barcodes. TruSeq adapter sequences and Illumina sample barcodes were added in two successive PCR steps. TCR alpha and beta cDNA libraries were sequenced on the Illumina HiSeq platform with custom primers. Turning to the authors' computational methods: Unique molecular identifiers were extracted from raw reads with MiGEC, and CDR3 positions were determined with MiXCR. For each individual, recombination models were inferred using an EM algorithm with the repgenHMM and IGoR tools. Shared clonotypes were analyzed with the tcR package in R, and sharing was normalized by the product of cloneset sizes. To study raw recombination without the effects of thymic and clonal selection, out-of-frame nonproductive sequences were analyzed. TCRdb reanalyzed the raw reads on its own, using fastp at Q25 for trimming and MiXCR for clone calling, and kept in-frame beta chains. Each entry merges the rows of one CDR3 protein and shows their most common DNA and genes. The V and J calls follow TCRdb's processing rather than the paper's. The sample includes around 490,000 distinct CDR3 sequences, with roughly 15% observed a single time. Roughly 0.44% of the sample comes from the top ten.

The same sample was also used in a study of yellow fever vaccine responses in identical twins. As the second study states: According to the authors, the vaccine-induced T cell response in identical twins seemed to be partly convergent and partly specific to each individual. The study precisely tracked vaccine-responding T cell clones in identical twins.

Material for sequencing was CD4+ T cells sorted from blood. The chain links TRBV5-6 with TRBJ2-3; 7 nucleotides in the junction match TRBD2. This receptor was identified in a woman aged 18-35 years in good health. In nucleotide form, the sequence is TGTGCCAGCACCCGGGACTATCGGTTCACAGATACGCAGTATTTT. This is translated as CASTRDYRFTDTQYF. Outside the CDR3, residues come from the reference TRBV5-6 and TRBJ2-3 proteins, so the full variable domain is: DAGVTQSPTHLIKTRGQQVTLRCSPKSGHDTVSWYQQALGQGPQFIFQYYEEEERQRGNFPDRFSGHQFPNYSSELNVNALLLGDSALYLCASTRDYRFTDTQYFGPGTRLTVL.